The TCR beta chain under discussion was sequenced for a study of PD-1 blockade in classical Hodgkin lymphoma. On the study more broadly: Nivolumab dosing for patients was 3 mg/kg, administered intravenously every 2 weeks. Findings and limits, study-wide: When set against healthy donors, newly diagnosed patients were reported to show lower baseline TCR diversity. Baseline diversity in complete responders resembled that of newly diagnosed patients.

The assay was immunoSEQ multiplex PCR, and TCRdb's table has in-frame clones only and misses some. This table holds fewer than 100,000 clones, around 90% found once. V was trimmed by 1 base and J by 3 bases, leaving 17 bases between them. This CDR3 is 16 amino acids long. Per the germline V gene, CDR1 is SGHRS and CDR2 is YFSETQ. This clone was recorded only once. No antigen is known for it. After autologous stem cell transplantation all patients relapsed, and prior brentuximab vedotin exposure differed between cohorts. The sequencing used peripheral blood mononuclear cells (PBMCs), collected at baseline. The source of this sequence is a human donor with classical Hodgkin lymphoma. V and J are TRBV5-1 and TRBJ2-7; possibly TRBD1 for D (8 bases). CDR3 amino acids: CASSLIRTGRDYEQYF. CDR3 bases: TGCGCCAGCAGCTTGATAAGGACAGGGAGGGACTACGAGCAGTACTTC. Full variable domain (missing parts from reference TRBV5-1 and TRBJ2-7): KAGVTQTPRYLIKTRGQQVTLSCSPISGHRSVSWYQQTPGQGLQFLFEYFSETQRNKGNFPGRFSGRQFSNSRSEMNVSTLELGDSALYLCASSLIRTGRDYEQYFGPGTRLTVT.